The 25 T cell receptor beta chains below all came from one sample that was sequenced in a study of T-cell memory formation after mild COVID-19. Via MiXCR, TCRdb re-called the 5' RACE reads, giving one row per CDR3 protein. The table records 250,000 to 350,000 distinct CDR3 sequences, roughly 15% of them present only once. Sequencing was carried out using PBMCs or a T cell subset sorted from them (not recorded which). All receptors derive from a man between 18 and 35 years old who had mild COVID-19 (a few samples of this study predate the infection). Cell type and time point are not known.

The gene calls are TRBV12-3 or TRBV12-4 and TRBJ2-1; no clear D. The CDR3 spans 13 residues. Deletions cut 3 bases from V and 5 bases from J, with 8 bases between. CDR3 DNA: TGTGCCAGCAGTTTCAGTCTCAACAATGAGCAGTTCTTC. Amino acids: CASSFSLNNEQFF.

The rearrangement joins TRBV6-1 to TRBJ1-2; no reliable D call. There are 12 residues in the CDR3. Trimming shortened V by 6 bases and J by 2 bases, and 7 bases separated the two germline ends. Germline V gene sequence: CDR1 MNHNS, CDR2 SASEGT. This chain's CDR3 is CASRRENYGYTF. CDR3 coding DNA: TGTGCCAGCAGGCGGGAGAACTATGGCTACACCTTC.

Points on this clonotype: The junction and the germline gene differ at one end; a read error may be behind it. V gene TRBV9 combines with J gene TRBJ2-1, with unresolved D. Germline V gene data show CDR1 as SGDLS and CDR2 as YYNGEE. This CDR3 spans 15 amino acids. CDR3 bases: TGTGCCAGCAGCGTAGGACGCTTCGGCTACAATGAGCAGCTCTTC. This sequence encodes CASSVGRFGYNEQLF.

The V call is TRBV11-2, the J call TRBJ1-2; no definite D call. V lost 5 bases, J lost 12 bases, and 16 bases lay in between. This CDR3 has 12 amino acids. CDR1 is SGHAT, CDR2 FQNNGV, per germline. In DNA, the CDR3 is TGTGCCAGCAGCGCCGAGCTGGGGAGCCACACCTTC. Protein product: CASSAELGSHTF.

The rearrangement links TRBV3-1 to TRBJ2-7; 7 bases agree with TRBD1. The germline gives CDR1 LGHDT, CDR2 YNNKEL (reference sequence). This CDR3 is built from 15 residues. V was pared by 0 bases and J by 5 bases, with 7 bases of the junction left unmatched. CDR3 coding DNA: TGTGCCAGCAGCCAAGACCGGGACAGCGTCCACGAGCAGTACGTC. Translated: CASSQDRDSVHEQYV.

This clonotype showed up many times. The chain is built from TRBV20-1 and TRBJ2-2, with 14 bases aligning to TRBD2. J gave up 7 bases and V 6 bases, and 7 bases lay outside the gene matches. This CDR3 has 15 amino acids. Germline V gives CDR1 DFQATT, CDR2 SNEGSKA (reference sequence). CDR3 bases: TGCAGTGCACGGGGACTAGCGGGGGTAGGCGGGGAGCTGTTTTTT. It translates to CSARGLAGVGGELFF.

This clonotype was detected only a few times. The V gene is TRBV27, the J gene TRBJ2-2; 7 bases line up with TRBD2. CDR1 MNHEY and CDR2 SMNVEV come from the germline V gene (reference sequence). The trim removed 5 bases at V and 7 bases at J, leaving 10 bases unmatched. The CDR3 length is 15 residues. Here the CDR3 DNA reads TGTGCCAGCAGTCCCTTAAGCGGGGTTGACGGGGAGCTGTTTTTT. Its translation is CASSPLSGVDGELFF.

This clonotype was observed a handful of times. The chain joins TRBV6-2 or TRBV6-3 to TRBJ1-1; the match to TRBD1 covers 7 bases. This CDR3 is 16 amino acids long. V gave up 6 bases and J gave up 0 bases; unmatched junction bases: 10. CDR1 MNHEY and CDR2 SVGEGT come from the germline V gene. CDR3 DNA: TGTGCCAGCAGGAAGGGGGCACGGGGCATGAACACTGAAGCTTTCTTT. Protein sequence: CASRKGARGMNTEAFF.

This clonotype was detected only a few times. This chain connects TRBV27 to TRBJ1-2, with 7 bases identical to TRBD1. This CDR3 is 14 amino acids long. The germline V gene has CDR1 MNHEY and CDR2 SMNVEV (reference sequence). Trimming at V came to 6 bases and at J to 3 bases, leaving 7 bases not matched to a gene. CDR3 loop: CASSPRGGDYGYTF. CDR3 DNA sequence: TGTGCCAGCAGCCCCAGGGGGGGGGACTATGGCTACACCTTC.

This clonotype appeared a few times. V usage is TRBV27 and J usage is TRBJ2-1; D is possibly TRBD1 or TRBD2 (6 bases each). Germline CDR1 and CDR2: MNHEY and SMNVEV (reference sequence). The CDR3 has 16 amino acids. Trimming shortened V by 5 bases and J by 4 bases, and 18 bases separated the two germline ends. The CDR3 region has the DNA TGTGCCAGCAGTCTCCTGGGGGCGGGGATGTACAATGAGCAGTTCTTC. The encoded protein is CASSLLGAGMYNEQFF.

The chain recombines TRBV6-5 with TRBJ1-1; TRBD1 matches at 9 bases. CDR1 and CDR2 (germline): MNHEY, SVGAGI. V shed 5 bases and J 4 bases; nucleotides not matched to a gene: 8. The CDR3 has 15 residues. CDR3 sequence: CASSRPGQGGTEAFF. The CDR3 DNA sequence: TGTGCCAGCAGTCGACCGGGACAGGGAGGCACTGAAGCTTTCTTT.

This clonotype showed up many times. The V and J genes are TRBV5-1 and TRBJ2-5; D gene unclear. V lost 0 bases, J lost 0 bases, and 0 bases lay in between. The germline CDR1 and CDR2 sequences are SGHRS and YFSETQ. The CDR3 length is 12 residues. The CDR3 loop is CASSLDQETQYF. The CDR3 DNA follows: TGCGCCAGCAGCTTGGACCAAGAGACCCAGTACTTC.

This clonotype was found a few times. V usage is TRBV3-1 and J usage is TRBJ2-3; D may correspond to TRBD1 or TRBD2 (6 bases each). Per germline, CDR1 LGHDT and CDR2 YNNKEL (reference sequence). Trimming cost V 1 base and J 5 bases, with 22 bases left between them. This CDR3 spans 18 amino acids. Written as DNA, the CDR3 is TGTGCCAGCAGCCAAGTCCCCGTAGGGGGGAATGGGGAAGATACGCAGTATTTT. This translates into CASSQVPVGGNGEDTQYF.

CDR3 region: CASSYSKWTASGNTIYF. The CDR3 DNA reads TGTGCCAGCAGTTACTCGAAATGGACAGCGTCTGGAAACACCATATATTTT. This sequence joins TRBV6-5 and TRBJ1-3, with D possibly being TRBD1 (6 bases). The CDR3 totals 17 residues. V lost 0 bases to trimming and J lost 1 base, with 13 bases between them. Germline CDR1 and CDR2: MNHEY and SVGAGI.

In its sample, this clonotype was seen a few times. V and J are TRBV7-9 and TRBJ1-2; the D is unclear. V lost 5 bases, J lost 8 bases, and 15 bases lay in between. The CDR3 runs to 13 residues. Germline CDR1 and CDR2: SEHNR and FQNEAQ (reference sequence). The CDR3 reads CASSHPSARGYTF. The CDR3, as DNA: TGTGCCAGCAGCCACCCCAGTGCGCGAGGCTACACCTTC.

This clonotype came up a few times. In nucleotides, the CDR3 is TGTGCCATCAGTGAGTACCGGGACGGAGCTAACTATGGCTACACCTTC. Protein sequence: CAISEYRDGANYGYTF. The rearrangement links TRBV10-3 to TRBJ1-2; tentatively, D is TRBD1 (5 bases). Germline CDR1 ENHRY, CDR2 SYGVKD. V was trimmed by 1 base and J by 0 bases, leaving 12 bases between them. CDR3 length equals 16 residues.

This clonotype occurred a few times. J is TRBJ2-7 and V is TRBV2, with 11 bases aligning to TRBD1. V trimming: 5 bases; J trimming: 7 bases; junction bases outside the gene matches: 10. The CDR3 is made up of 15 amino acids. Germline CDR1 is SNHLY and CDR2 is FYNNEI. The DNA for the CDR3 is TGTGCCAGCAGTTCAGGACAGGGGGCGCGTCAAGAGCAGTACGTC. It yields the protein CASSSGQGARQEQYV.

The gene calls are TRBV5-1 and TRBJ2-7; the D gene is possibly TRBD2 (7 bases). The CDR3 is made up of 14 amino acids. Trimming shortened V by 0 bases and J by 2 bases, and 9 bases separated the two germline ends. The germline V gene has CDR1 SGHRS and CDR2 YFSETQ. The CDR3 bases are TGCGCCAGCAGCTTGGAGGGGGGGGCCTACGAGCAGTACTTC. Translation: CASSLEGGAYEQYF. Full variable domain (missing parts from reference TRBV5-1 and TRBJ2-7): KAGVTQTPRYLIKTRGQQVTLSCSPISGHRSVSWYQQTPGQGLQFLFEYFSETQRNKGNFPGRFSGRQFSNSRSEMNVSTLELGDSALYLCASSLEGGAYEQYFGPGTRLTVT.

V and J are TRBV7-9 and TRBJ2-1; D perhaps matches TRBD2 (6 bases). This CDR3 region has 13 residues. The germline V gene encodes CDR1 SEHNR and CDR2 FQNEAQ (reference sequence). Trimming took 4 bases from V and 5 from J, leaving 9 bases between them. The CDR3 is CASSYGGDNEQFF. The CDR3 DNA is TGTGCCAGCAGCTACGGAGGGGACAATGAGCAGTTCTTC.

This clonotype was recorded a few times. This chain joins TRBV3-1 and TRBJ2-7; 9 nucleotides match TRBD1. Unmatched junction bases numbered 11, after V lost 2 bases and J lost 3 bases. The CDR3 covers 17 residues. Per the germline V gene, CDR1 is LGHDT and CDR2 is YNNKEL (reference sequence). DNA for the CDR3: TGTGCCAGCAGCCAAACCTCGGGACAGGGTATCATCTACGAGCAGTACTTC. Translating gives CASSQTSGQGIIYEQYF.

The gene calls are TRBV7-3 and TRBJ2-3; 11 nucleotides match TRBD1. With 2 bases clipped from V and 5 bases from J, the junction kept 3 bases outside the gene matches. CDR1 and CDR2 (germline): SGHTA, FQGTGA. The CDR3 has 15 residues. CDR3 sequence (DNA): TGTGCCAGCAGCTTAGGGGGACAGGGGGGAGATACGCAGTATTTT. Amino acid sequence: CASSLGGQGGDTQYF. The whole variable domain, filled in from reference TRBV7-3 and TRBJ2-3, reads GAGVSQTPSNKVTEKGKYVELRCDPISGHTALYWYRQSLGQGPEFLIYFQGTGAADDSGLPNDRFFAVRPEGSVSTLKIQRTERGDSAVYLCASSLGGQGGDTQYFGPGTRLTVL.

In its sample, this clonotype was seen a few times. V usage is TRBV5-1 and J usage is TRBJ2-2; D call uncertain. CDR1 is SGHRS and CDR2 is YFSETQ in the germline V gene. V was shortened by 0 bases and J by 6 bases, with 12 bases between the two germline ends. This CDR3 has 15 amino acids. CDR3 region: CASSLVHPPAGELFF. As DNA, the CDR3 is TGCGCCAGCAGCTTGGTGCATCCGCCGGCCGGGGAGCTGTTTTTT.

V is TRBV27 and J is TRBJ1-1; D perhaps matches TRBD1 (6 bases). Germline V gene data show CDR1 as MNHEY and CDR2 as SMNVEV (reference sequence). Trimming removed 2 bases at V and 7 bases at J, with 14 bases between. The CDR3 extends over 14 amino acids. The chain's CDR3 is CASSLTLRGHEAFF. CDR3 nucleotides: TGTGCCAGCAGTTTAACTCTCAGGGGCCATGAAGCTTTCTTT.

The chain carries TRBV7-8 and TRBJ1-2, with 7 nucleotides matching TRBD1. CDR1 and CDR2 (germline): SGHVS, FQNEAQ. Germline trimming cut 5 bases from V and 4 bases from J; bases unmatched to any gene: 7. The CDR3 has 14 residues. Written as DNA, the CDR3 is TGTGCCAGCAGCGCCGACAGGGTGGTCTATGGCTACACCTTC. This codes for CASSADRVVYGYTF.

V usage is TRBV6-6 and J usage is TRBJ1-6; D is possibly TRBD1 (6 bases). Trimming removed 9 bases at V and 5 bases at J, with 14 bases between. Germline V gene lookup returns CDR1 MNHNY and CDR2 SVGAGI (reference sequence). The CDR3 extends over 14 amino acids. The chain's CDR3 is CASSYREHNSPLHF. The CDR3 nucleotides are TGTGCCAGTAGCTACAGGGAGCATAATTCACCCCTCCACTTT.